This passage covers 3 T cell receptor beta chains from one sample sequenced in a study of blood T cell repertoires in COVID-19. Sequenced by immunoSEQ multiplex PCR; TCRdb stores in-frame clones only, minus some. The repertoire has over 300,000 clones, about four fifths of them found once; the top ten carry about 1.2%. The sample taken for sequencing was peripheral blood. The receptors were gathered from a woman aged 50 to 65 with acute or convalescent COVID-19.

The chain is built from TRBV19 and TRBJ1-3, with D possibly TRBD1 on 6 matching bases. V lost 10 bases and J 0 bases, leaving 16 bases between the germline ends. The CDR3 extends over 15 amino acids. Germline V lookup: CDR1 LNHDA, CDR2 SQIVND (reference sequence). CDR3 sequence reads: CATQSTGNSGNTIYF. The CDR3 region has the DNA TGTGCCACCCAGAGCACAGGGAACTCTGGAAACACCATATATTTT.

This clone was seen a handful of times. This chain links TRBV12-5 with TRBJ2-1, with 12 nucleotides matching TRBD2. The ends lost 5 bases at V and 7 bases at J; junction bases unmatched: 9. Germline-derived CDR1 and CDR2 are LGHNT and FRNRAP. This CDR3 contains 16 residues. The CDR3 nucleotides read TGTGCTAGTGGTACTCGGACTAGCGGGAATTTTAATGAGCAGTTCTTC. Translated: CASGTRTSGNFNEQFF.

The gene calls are TRBV2 and TRBJ1-2; 7 nucleotides match TRBD1. The CDR3 sequence is 17 residues long. Germline V CDR1 and CDR2: SNHLY, FYNNEI. V dropped 6 bases and J dropped 0; count of bases not matched to a gene: 13. The CDR3 coding sequence is TGTGCCAGCAGCGGGACAGATGTTATCGGCGCTAACTATGGCTACACCTTC. Translation gives CASSGTDVIGANYGYTF.